This T cell receptor beta chain was captured in a study of response to subunit inactivated influenza vaccine. Findings and caveats of the study: Authors suggested seasonal influenza vaccinations each recruit few new T cells.

V was clipped by 2 bases and J by 6 bases; unmatched bases: 7. CDR3 size: 14 residues. CDR1 and CDR2 from the germline V gene are MNHEY and SVGAGI. TCRdb re-called the RT-PCR reads through MiXCR, storing one row per CDR3 protein. The table includes roughly 760,000 distinct CDR3 sequences, around 21% detected once. This clonotype was seen more than once but under ten times. No antigen is known for it. The sample in question was PBMCs from blood, obtained roughly 5 days after vaccination. V is TRBV6-5 and J is TRBJ2-7; 7 bases are shared with TRBD1. This clonotype originated in a man aged 50 to 60 who received an inactivated influenza vaccine. DNA of the CDR3: TGTGCCAGCAGTTACGACAGGGTTTATGGCGAGCAGTACTTC. It specifies CASSYDRVYGEQYF.